Listed below are T cell receptor beta chains from one sample, sequenced in a study of T cell responses to AZD1222 COVID-19 vaccine. TCRdb keeps only in-frame clones here, not all; method: immunoSEQ multiplex PCR. The data contain 150,000 to 200,000 clones, 85% to 90% of them singletons. The sample consisted of peripheral blood, taken on day 0 of AZD1222 vaccination. Source of these receptors: an adult in good health. The conserved cysteine and the conserved F or W are not part of the CDR3 here. Fields, in order: V gene, CDR3 protein.

>TRBV30
AWSSGQAGNTIY
>TRBV7-7
ASSSASGNTIY
>TRBV2
ASPKGRELNTEAF
>TRBV5-4
ASSPDSRGEAF
>TRBV7-3
ASSLRGSPGGNTEAF
>TRBV28
ASSRTGATWGAQY
>TRBV29-1
SVQRGLGQPQH
>TRBV19
ASSPRVLGTGELF
>TRBV28
ASSLVGDEQF
>TRBV7-9
ASSGQGAMYNSPLH